Below, 21 T cell receptor beta chains from the same sample are listed, as sequenced in a study of T cells in Graves' hyperthyroidism and ophthalmopathy. The investigators amplified TCR beta CDR3 regions from RNA transcripts. In the first-round RT-PCR of the TCR CDR3, the HTBI primer set was used. TCRdb itself ran the multiplex PCR reads through MiXCR, one entry per CDR3 protein. Of hundreds of thousands of distinct CDR3 sequences listed, about 14% were seen once; the top ten hold 9.5% to 15%. The specimen was blood. The receptors shown here come from a woman in her fifties or sixties with Graves' ophthalmopathy.

This clonotype was seen only a few times. The chain uses TRBV5-6 and TRBJ2-1, with 11 positions matching TRBD2. The CDR3 runs to 14 residues. V shed 6 bases and J 3 bases; nucleotides not matched to a gene: 2. Germline-derived CDR1 and CDR2 are SGHDT and YYEEEE. CDR3 region: CASTGLADYNEQFF. The DNA for the CDR3 is TGTGCCAGCACGGGACTAGCGGACTACAATGAGCAGTTCTTC. The full variable domain, in which reference TRBV5-6 and TRBJ2-1 provide the parts outside the CDR3, is DAGVTQSPTHLIKTRGQQVTLRCSPKSGHDTVSWYQQALGQGPQFIFQYYEEEERQRGNFPDRFSGHQFPNYSSELNVNALLLGDSALYLCASTGLADYNEQFFGPGTRLTVL.

The chain uses TRBV4-3 and TRBJ1-2, with 7 bases lining up with TRBD1. CDR1 LGHNA and CDR2 YSLEER come from the germline V gene. This CDR3 region has 16 residues. The J segment lost 7 bases and the V segment lost 4 bases, leaving 15 bases of the junction unmatched. CDR3 sequence reads: CASSPWTGSGPVGYTF. In DNA form, the CDR3 reads TGCGCCAGCAGCCCGTGGACAGGTTCGGGACCGGTTGGCTACACCTTC.

This clonotype was observed a single time. This chain connects TRBV4-2 to TRBJ2-2, with 12 bases that match TRBD2. The CDR3 has 18 amino acids. Germline V gene lookup returns CDR1 LGHNA and CDR2 YNFKEQ. Germline trimming cut 6 bases from V and 0 bases from J; bases unmatched to any gene: 8. This CDR3 is CASSRRLAGDANTGELFF. The CDR3 DNA sequence: TGTGCCAGCAGTCGCAGACTAGCGGGAGACGCGAACACCGGGGAGCTGTTTTTT.

Many counts were recorded for this clonotype. The genes are TRBV18 and TRBJ1-4, with 7 bases matching TRBD1. V was pared by 1 base and J by 4 bases, with 6 bases of the junction left unmatched. The CDR3 extends over 16 amino acids. Germline assignment: CDR1 KGHSH and CDR2 LQKENI. The CDR3 coding sequence is TGTGCCAGCTCACCACTGGCCGGGACAGATAATGAAAAACTGTTTTTT. As protein: CASSPLAGTDNEKLFF.

The chain employs TRBV15 and TRBJ2-7; D is perhaps TRBD1 (7 bases). Trimming removed 5 bases from V and 6 bases from J, with 17 bases in between. Germline CDR1 is LNHNV and CDR2 is YYDKDF (reference sequence). The CDR3 runs 14 residues. The DNA of the CDR3 is TGTGCCACCAGCGGGTCGAGACAGGGAGGCGAGCAGTACTTC. Amino acid sequence: CATSGSRQGGEQYF. The entire variable domain, with the rest obtained from reference TRBV15 and TRBJ2-7, is as follows: DAMVIQNPRYQVTQFGKPVTLSCSQTLNHNVMYWYQQKSSQAPKLLFHYYDKDFNNEADTPDNFQSRRPNTSFCFLDIRSPGLGDTAMYLCATSGSRQGGEQYFGPGTRLTVT.

This clonotype was recorded at least ten times. This rearrangement joins TRBV30 to TRBJ2-1, with a tentative D call TRBD2 (6 bases). Germline CDR1 reads GTSNPN; CDR2 reads SVGIG (reference sequence). V was clipped by 2 bases and J by 2 bases, with 13 bases between them. The CDR3 contains 15 residues. CDR3 protein: CAWSPLATAYNEQFF. CDR3 sequence (DNA): TGTGCCTGGAGTCCCCTAGCGACAGCCTACAATGAGCAGTTCTTC.

This clonotype was picked up many times. The rearrangement links TRBV5-1 to TRBJ2-7, with 8 bases that match TRBD2. Looked up from germline, CDR1 is SGHRS and CDR2 is YFSETQ. After removal of 0 bases from V and 4 bases from J, the junction contained 15 bases not matched to a gene. This CDR3 has 18 residues. Here the CDR3 DNA reads TGCGCCAGCAGCTTGGGCGTTAGCGGGACCACGCCTCAATACGAGCAGTACTTC. This encodes CASSLGVSGTTPQYEQYF.

This clonotype was found many times. This rearrangement joins TRBV28 to TRBJ1-4; D ambiguous. The CDR3 contains 14 residues. CDR1 is MDHEN, CDR2 SYDVKM, per germline. Between the trimmed V and J ends, which lost 3 bases and 4 bases, there was a span of 9 bases. CDR3 amino acids: CASSFQSVNEKLFF. The CDR3 DNA sequence: TGTGCCAGCAGTTTCCAGAGCGTTAATGAAAAACTGTTTTTT.

Ten or more counts support this clonotype. This chain uses TRBV5-1 with TRBJ2-1; 7 nucleotides match TRBD1. This CDR3 is built from 11 residues. The V segment lost 3 bases and the J segment 9 bases; nucleotides outside the gene matches: 0. Germline CDR1 is SGHRS and CDR2 is YFSETQ. CDR3 nucleotides: TGCGCCAGCAGCTGGACAGGTGAGCAGTTCTTC. It codes for CASSWTGEQFF.

The chain recombines TRBV29-1 with TRBJ1-5; tentative D call: TRBD1 (5 bases). Trimming took off 0 bases at V and 6 bases at J, with 9 bases between the two ends. The germline V gene has CDR1 SQVTM and CDR2 ANQGSEA. The CDR3 sequence is 13 residues long. The CDR3 loop is CSVEEGRGQPQHF. For the CDR3, the DNA is TGCAGCGTTGAAGAGGGGCGAGGTCAGCCCCAGCATTTT.

This chain's CDR3 is CASKSDRGQDQPQHF. In nucleotides, the CDR3 is TGTGCCAGCAAGTCGGACAGGGGGCAGGATCAGCCCCAGCATTTT. J is TRBJ1-5 and V is TRBV6-4, with TRBD1 matching 11 bases. Germline V lookup: CDR1 MRHNA, CDR2 SNTAGT. V dropped 7 bases and J dropped 5; count of bases not matched to a gene: 7. This CDR3 region has 15 residues.

This clonotype was observed many times. V is TRBV6-1 and J is TRBJ2-1; maybe TRBD2 (7 bases). The V end lost 6 bases, the J end lost 2 bases, and 17 bases lay between the germline ends. The CDR3 extends over 16 amino acids. CDR1 is MNHNS, CDR2 SASEGT, per germline. The CDR3 reads CASSPPGGLTYNEQFF. DNA for the CDR3: TGTGCCAGCAGCCCCCCGGGGGGCCTCACCTACAATGAGCAGTTCTTC.

This clonotype was seen more than once but under ten times. A read error is possible here, since a much larger clone lies one base away. This chain connects TRBV7-2 to TRBJ2-1, with TRBD2 matching 8 bases. The ends lost 2 bases at V and 8 bases at J; junction bases unmatched: 8. The CDR3 has 15 amino acids. The germline gives CDR1 SGHTA, CDR2 FQGNSA. This CDR3 reads CASSLSGRGDDEQFF. DNA for the CDR3: TGTGCCAGCAGCTTAAGCGGGAGAGGGGACGATGAGCAGTTCTTC.

The chain combines TRBV6-2 or TRBV6-3 with TRBJ2-3; 7 bases map to TRBD2. This CDR3 region has 12 residues. Germline trimming cut 8 bases from V and 5 bases from J; bases unmatched to any gene: 4. CDR1 and CDR2 from the germline V gene are MNHEY and SVGEGT. This chain's CDR3 is CASGRAQDTQYF. The DNA of the CDR3 is TGTGCCAGCGGGAGGGCCCAAGATACGCAGTATTTT.

This clonotype was observed at least ten times. This chain connects TRBV6-2 or TRBV6-3 to TRBJ2-1; TRBD2 might be the D (5 bases). CDR3 size: 14 residues. Germline V CDR1 and CDR2: MNHEY, SVGEGT. Trimming stripped 8 bases from V and 1 base from J, with 12 bases between. CDR3 nucleotide sequence: TGTGCCAGCCGGGAAGGGTGGTCCTACAATGAGCAGTTCTTC. It yields the protein CASREGWSYNEQFF.

Many counts were recorded for this clonotype. V usage is TRBV27 and J usage is TRBJ2-7; 9 nucleotides align to TRBD2. Looked up from germline, CDR1 is MNHEY and CDR2 is SMNVEV (reference sequence). This CDR3 region has 14 residues. Unmatched junction bases numbered 5, after V lost 5 bases and J lost 3 bases. The CDR3 spells CASSLGTSFYEQYF. The CDR3 nucleotides are TGTGCCAGCAGTCTTGGGACTAGCTTCTACGAGCAGTACTTC.

This clonotype came up many times. The chain carries TRBV13 and TRBJ2-1; the match to TRBD2 covers 14 bases. The CDR3 covers 16 residues. Germline CDR1 and CDR2: PRHDT and FYEKMQ (reference sequence). V lost 3 bases and J lost 8; bases outside the gene matches: 6. The CDR3 is CASSFRTSGRLDEQFF. The CDR3, as DNA: TGTGCCAGCAGCTTTCGGACTAGCGGGAGGTTGGATGAGCAGTTCTTC.

The sample holds many counts of this clonotype. This chain joins TRBV7-9 and TRBJ1-1, with TRBD1 as a possible D gene (5 bases). Germline V gene lookup returns CDR1 SEHNR and CDR2 FQNEAQ (reference sequence). This CDR3 is 13 amino acids long. Trimming took 3 bases from V and 3 from J, leaving 8 bases between them. The CDR3 loop is CASSFGQDTEAFF. In DNA, the CDR3 is TGTGCCAGCAGCTTTGGACAAGACACTGAAGCTTTCTTT. The complete variable domain, with remaining parts taken from reference TRBV7-9 and TRBJ1-1, reads DTGVSQNPRHKITKRGQNVTFRCDPISEHNRLYWYRQTLGQGPEFLTYFQNEAQLEKSRLLSDRFSAERPKGSFSTLEIQRTEQGDSAMYLCASSFGQDTEAFFGQGTRLTVV.

The rearrangement uses TRBV20-1 and TRBJ1-3, with D hard to call. CDR3 length: 12 amino acids. The germline V gene has CDR1 DFQATT and CDR2 SNEGSKA (reference sequence). V was cut by 2 bases and J by 2 bases, with 4 bases left in between. The CDR3 nucleotides read TGCAGTGCTAGATCCGCTGGAAACACCATATATTTT. Amino acids: CSARSAGNTIYF.

This clonotype was detected only once. The chain uses TRBV5-1 and TRBJ2-3; D gene uncertain. The CDR3 is 14 amino acids. Germline assignment: CDR1 SGHRS and CDR2 YFSETQ. Trimming cost V 0 bases and J 2 bases, with 7 bases left between them. This CDR3 reads CASSLETNTDTQYF. The CDR3 DNA reads TGCGCCAGCAGCTTGGAAACTAACACAGATACGCAGTATTTT.

The chain has TRBV6-1 and TRBJ2-3; 9 bases fit TRBD1. The V gene end was trimmed by 5 bases and the J gene end by 1 base; junction bases not matched to a gene: 7. Germline-derived CDR1 and CDR2 are MNHNS and SASEGT. This CDR3 is 16 amino acids long. The CDR3 DNA sequence: TGTGCCAGCAGTACCCGCCGGGACAGGGGCACAGATACGCAGTATTTT. Residues: CASSTRRDRGTDTQYF.